This T cell receptor beta chain is from a study of blood T cells in healthy people across ages. A J-beta primer mix and a sample-barcoded 5' primer were used in a second PCR of roughly 7 to 12 cycles. One entry per CDR3 protein results from TCRdb running MiXCR on the 5' RACE reads. The data hold roughly 800,000 distinct CDR3 sequences, with 20% to 30% observed a single time. Another study also made use of these data, one on T cells of mothers and their children. That publication notes: Versus unrelated pairs, overlap was slightly higher in related mother-child pairs, without reaching significance.

Sequenced material: blood. This TCR came from a boy under 18 in good health.

CDR3 loop: CASSKPGQFSGEQYF. CDR3 sequence (DNA): TGTGCCAGCAGCAAACCGGGACAGTTTTCGGGCGAGCAGTACTTC. V and J are TRBV7-9 and TRBJ2-5; 7 bases are shared with TRBD1. The assigned J gene may be wrong: the sequence end matches TRBJ2-7 better. This CDR3 is 15 amino acids long. Germline V gives CDR1 SEHNR, CDR2 FQNEAQ (reference sequence).